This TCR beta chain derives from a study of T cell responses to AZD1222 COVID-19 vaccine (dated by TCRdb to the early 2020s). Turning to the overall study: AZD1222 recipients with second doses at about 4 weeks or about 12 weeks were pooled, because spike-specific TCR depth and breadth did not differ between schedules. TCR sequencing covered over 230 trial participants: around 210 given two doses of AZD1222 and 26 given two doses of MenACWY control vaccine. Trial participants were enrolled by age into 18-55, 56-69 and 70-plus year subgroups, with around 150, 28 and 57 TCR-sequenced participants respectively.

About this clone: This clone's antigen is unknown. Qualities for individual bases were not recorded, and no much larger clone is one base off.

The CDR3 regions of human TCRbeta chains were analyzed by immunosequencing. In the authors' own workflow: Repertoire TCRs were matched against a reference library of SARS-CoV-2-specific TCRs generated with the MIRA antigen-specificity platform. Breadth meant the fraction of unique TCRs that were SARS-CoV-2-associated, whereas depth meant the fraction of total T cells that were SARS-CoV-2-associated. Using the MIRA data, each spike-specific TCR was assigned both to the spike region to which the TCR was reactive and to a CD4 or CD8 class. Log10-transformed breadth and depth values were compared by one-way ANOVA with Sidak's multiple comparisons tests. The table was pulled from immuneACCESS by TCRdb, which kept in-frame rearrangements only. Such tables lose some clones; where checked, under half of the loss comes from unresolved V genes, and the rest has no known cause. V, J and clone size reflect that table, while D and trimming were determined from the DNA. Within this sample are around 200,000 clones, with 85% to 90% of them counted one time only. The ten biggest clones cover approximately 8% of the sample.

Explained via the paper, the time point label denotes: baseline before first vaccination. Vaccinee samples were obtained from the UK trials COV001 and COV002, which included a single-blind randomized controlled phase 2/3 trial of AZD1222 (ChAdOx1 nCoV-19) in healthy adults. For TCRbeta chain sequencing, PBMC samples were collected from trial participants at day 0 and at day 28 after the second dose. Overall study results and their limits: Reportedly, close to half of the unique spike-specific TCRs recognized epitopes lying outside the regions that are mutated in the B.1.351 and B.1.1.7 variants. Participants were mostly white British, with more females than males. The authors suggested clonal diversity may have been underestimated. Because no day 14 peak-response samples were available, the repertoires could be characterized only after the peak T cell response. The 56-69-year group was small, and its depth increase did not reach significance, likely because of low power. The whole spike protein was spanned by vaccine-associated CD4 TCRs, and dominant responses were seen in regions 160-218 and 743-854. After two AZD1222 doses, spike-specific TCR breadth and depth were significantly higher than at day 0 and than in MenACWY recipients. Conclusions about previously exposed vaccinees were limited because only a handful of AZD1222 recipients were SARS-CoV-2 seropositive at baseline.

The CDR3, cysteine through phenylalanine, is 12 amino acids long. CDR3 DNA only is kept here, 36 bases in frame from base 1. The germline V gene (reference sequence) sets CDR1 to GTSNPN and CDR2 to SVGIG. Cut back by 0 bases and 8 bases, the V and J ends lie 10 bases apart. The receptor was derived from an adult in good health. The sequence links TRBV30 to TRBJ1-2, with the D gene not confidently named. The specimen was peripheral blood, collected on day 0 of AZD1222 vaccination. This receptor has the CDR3 CAWSVGPKGYTF. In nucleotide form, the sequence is TGTGCCTGGAGTGTGGGCCCCAAGGGCTACACCTTC.